One sample yielded the 11 T cell receptor beta chains listed below, sequenced in a study of Graves' ophthalmopathy and Graves' hyperthyroidism. RNA transcripts served as template for amplifying TCR beta CDR3 sequences. In the first round, RT-PCR was carried out with HTBI primers, and a multiplex PCR formed the second round. TCRdb called the multiplex PCR reads again in MiXCR, with one record for every CDR3 protein. The repertoire holds some 390,000 distinct CDR3 sequences, with around 18% as singletons. Sequencing was done on a sample of peripheral blood. The receptors were sampled from a woman aged 18-35 years with Graves' ophthalmopathy.

This clonotype was counted ten times or more. The chain combines TRBV7-2 with TRBJ2-4, with D perhaps TRBD1 (5 bases). There are 15 residues in the CDR3. Between the trimmed V and J ends, which lost 5 bases and 6 bases, there was a span of 17 bases. Germline V gene lookup returns CDR1 SGHTA and CDR2 FQGNSA. CDR3 sequence reads: CASSPQVALGNIQYF. CDR3 bases: TGTGCCAGCAGCCCACAGGTGGCCCTGGGAAACATTCAGTACTTC.

The rearrangement links TRBV15 to TRBJ2-2; either TRBD1 or TRBD2 may fit D (6 bases each). Deletions cut 0 bases from V and 9 bases from J, with 11 bases between. Germline V gives CDR1 LNHNV, CDR2 YYDKDF (reference sequence). This CDR3 comprises 14 residues. The CDR3 nucleotides read TGTGCCACCAGCAGAGATCCCCGGGGGCGGGAGCTGTTTTTT. The encoded protein is CATSRDPRGRELFF.

This clonotype was counted ten times or more. The genes are TRBV5-1 and TRBJ1-1, with a possible D match to TRBD1 (5 bases). Per germline, CDR1 SGHRS and CDR2 YFSETQ. The CDR3 covers 16 residues. Trimming left V 1 base short and J 5 bases short, with 18 bases between. The CDR3 reads CASSLLFQGLMTEAFF. The DNA of the CDR3 is TGCGCCAGCAGCTTGTTGTTCCAGGGATTAATGACTGAAGCTTTCTTT.

This clonotype was recorded many times. The chain links TRBV7-3 to TRBJ1-5; tentative D call: TRBD1 (5 bases). The ends were cut back, 6 bases at V and 9 bases at J, with 18 bases in the middle. CDR1 and CDR2 from the germline V gene are SGHTA and FQGTGA. This CDR3 is built from 14 residues. This chain's CDR3 is CASRQTEEVRPQHF. The CDR3 nucleotides read TGTGCCAGCAGACAGACAGAGGAGGTTCGGCCCCAGCATTTT.

The chain links TRBV15 to TRBJ2-2; 15 bases agree with TRBD2. This CDR3 region has 19 residues. Trimming took 4 bases from V and 5 from J; bases not matched to a gene: 11. The germline CDR1 and CDR2 sequences are LNHNV and YYDKDF (reference sequence). CDR3 protein: CATSNLGLAGGIRTGELFF. Written as DNA, the CDR3 is TGTGCCACCAGCAATCTCGGACTAGCGGGAGGGATCAGGACCGGGGAGCTGTTTTTT.

The genes are TRBV6-5 and TRBJ2-4; tentative D call: TRBD2 (5 bases). Germline lookup yields CDR1 MNHEY and CDR2 SVGAGI. The length of the CDR3 is 19 residues. V dropped 2 bases and J dropped 0 bases, with 20 bases sitting between them. CDR3 nucleotides: TGTGCCAGCAGTTACCGGGGTGAGGATCACCGACTAGCCAAAAACATTCAGTACTTC. This gives the protein CASSYRGEDHRLAKNIQYF.

This clonotype was picked up many times. J is TRBJ2-2 and V is TRBV6-5, with unresolved D. Germline values: CDR1 MNHEY, CDR2 SVGAGI. The V end was cut by 3 bases, the J end by 5 bases, with 4 bases between. The CDR3 consists of 12 residues. CDR3 region: CASSYYTGELFF. In DNA, the CDR3 is TGTGCCAGCAGTTATTATACCGGGGAGCTGTTTTTT.

This clonotype was observed many times. The chain is built from TRBV29-1 and TRBJ2-5, with D unresolved. Between the trimmed V and J ends, which lost 4 bases and 1 base, there was a span of 4 bases. This CDR3 has 11 residues. Looked up from germline, CDR1 is SQVTM and CDR2 is ANQGSEA. CDR3 sequence reads: CSVGPQETQYF. The CDR3, as DNA: TGCAGCGTTGGACCCCAAGAGACCCAGTACTTC.

This clonotype was observed at least ten times. V gene TRBV7-3 combines with J gene TRBJ1-1, with 9 bases fitting TRBD1. The CDR3 consists of 14 residues. V was clipped by 3 bases and J by 4 bases; unmatched bases: 3. From germline, CDR1 is SGHTA and CDR2 FQGTGA. The CDR3 nucleotides are TGTGCCAGCAGCTTTACAGGGGGCGGCACTGAAGCTTTCTTT. It specifies CASSFTGGGTEAFF.

This clonotype was seen repeatedly, ten times or more. This sequence joins TRBV7-2 and TRBJ1-2; 7 nucleotides line up with TRBD1. The CDR3 has 16 amino acids. V was pared by 0 bases and J by 2 bases, with 6 bases of the junction left unmatched. Germline CDR1 and CDR2: SGHTA and FQGNSA. CDR3 nucleotides: TGTGCCAGCAGCTTAGCTGATGACAGGGCCAACTATGGCTACACCTTC. Translating it yields CASSLADDRANYGYTF. Variable domain in full (rest from reference TRBV7-2 and TRBJ1-2): GAGVSQSPSNKVTEKGKDVELRCDPISGHTALYWYRQSLGQGLEFLIYFQGNSAPDKSGLPSDRFSAERTGGSVSTLTIQRTQQEDSAVYLCASSLADDRANYGYTFGSGTRLTVV.

Ten or more counts support this clonotype. The chain combines TRBV2 with TRBJ2-2, with a possible D match to TRBD2 (5 bases). CDR3 length equals 17 residues. V was clipped by 7 bases and J by 0 bases, with 18 bases between them. The germline V gene encodes CDR1 SNHLY and CDR2 FYNNEI. This chain's CDR3 is CASNPLRGRTNTGELFF. In DNA, the CDR3 is TGTGCCAGCAATCCATTGAGAGGGCGTACGAACACCGGGGAGCTGTTTTTT.